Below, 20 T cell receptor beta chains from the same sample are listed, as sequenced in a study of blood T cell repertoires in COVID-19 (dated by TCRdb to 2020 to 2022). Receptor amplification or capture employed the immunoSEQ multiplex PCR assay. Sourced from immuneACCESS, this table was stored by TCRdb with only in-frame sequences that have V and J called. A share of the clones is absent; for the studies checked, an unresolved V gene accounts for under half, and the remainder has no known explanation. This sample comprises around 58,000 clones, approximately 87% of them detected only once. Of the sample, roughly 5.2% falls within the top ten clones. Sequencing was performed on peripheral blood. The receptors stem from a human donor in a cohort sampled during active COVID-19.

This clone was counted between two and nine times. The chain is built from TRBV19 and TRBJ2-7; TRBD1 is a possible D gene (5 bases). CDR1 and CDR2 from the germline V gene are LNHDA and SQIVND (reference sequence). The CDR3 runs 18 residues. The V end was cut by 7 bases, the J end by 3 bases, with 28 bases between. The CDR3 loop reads CASIVPGRPSDSSYEQYF. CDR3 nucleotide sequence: TGTGCCAGTATTGTCCCCGGACGGCCTTCTGACAGTAGCTACGAGCAGTACTTC.

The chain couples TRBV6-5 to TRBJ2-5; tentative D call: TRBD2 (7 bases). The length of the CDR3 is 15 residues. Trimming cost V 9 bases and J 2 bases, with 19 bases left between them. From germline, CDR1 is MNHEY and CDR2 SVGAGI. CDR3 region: CASILLGGGQETQYF. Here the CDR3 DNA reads TGTGCCAGTATCCTACTAGGGGGGGGGCAAGAGACCCAGTACTTC.

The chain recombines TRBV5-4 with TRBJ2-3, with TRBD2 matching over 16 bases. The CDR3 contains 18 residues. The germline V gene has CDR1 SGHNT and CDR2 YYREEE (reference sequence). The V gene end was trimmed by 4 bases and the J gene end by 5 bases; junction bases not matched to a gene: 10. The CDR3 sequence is CASSRGLAGGPSRDTQYF. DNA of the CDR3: TGTGCCAGCAGCAGGGGACTAGCGGGGGGGCCGAGTAGAGATACGCAGTATTTT.

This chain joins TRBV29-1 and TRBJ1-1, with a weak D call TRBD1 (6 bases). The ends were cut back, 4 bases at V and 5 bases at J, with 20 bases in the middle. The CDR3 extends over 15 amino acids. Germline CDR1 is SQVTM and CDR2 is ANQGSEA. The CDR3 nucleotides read TGCAGCGTTGCCACCCCGAGGGGGTGGAAAACTGAAGCTTTCTTT. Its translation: CSVATPRGWKTEAFF.

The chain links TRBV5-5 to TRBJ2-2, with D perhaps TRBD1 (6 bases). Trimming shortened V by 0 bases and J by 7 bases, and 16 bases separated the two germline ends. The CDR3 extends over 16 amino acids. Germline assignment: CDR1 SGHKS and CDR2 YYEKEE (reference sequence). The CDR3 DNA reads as TGTGCCAGCAGCTTGGAGGCAGGGGTCGTTAGCGGGGAGCTGTTTTTT. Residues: CASSLEAGVVSGELFF.

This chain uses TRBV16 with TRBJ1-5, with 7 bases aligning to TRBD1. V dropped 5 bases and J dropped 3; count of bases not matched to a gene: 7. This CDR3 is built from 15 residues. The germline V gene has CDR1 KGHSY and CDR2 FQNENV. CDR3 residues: CASSATTGFNQPQHF. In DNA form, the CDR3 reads TGTGCCAGCAGCGCCACGACAGGGTTCAATCAGCCCCAGCATTTT.

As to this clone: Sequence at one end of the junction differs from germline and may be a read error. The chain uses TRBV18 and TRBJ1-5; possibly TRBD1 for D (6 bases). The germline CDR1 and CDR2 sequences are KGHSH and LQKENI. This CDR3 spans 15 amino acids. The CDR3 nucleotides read TGTGCCAGCTCGCCACCCGGGACACCTCAAAGCGAAAGGCATTTT. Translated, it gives CASSPPGTPQSERHF.

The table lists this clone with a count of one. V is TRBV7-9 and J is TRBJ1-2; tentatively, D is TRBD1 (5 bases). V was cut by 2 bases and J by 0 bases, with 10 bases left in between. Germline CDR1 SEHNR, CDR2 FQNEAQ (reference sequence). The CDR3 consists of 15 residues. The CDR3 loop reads CASSLFAGTNYGYTF. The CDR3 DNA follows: TGTGCCAGCAGCTTATTTGCAGGGACTAACTATGGCTACACCTTC.

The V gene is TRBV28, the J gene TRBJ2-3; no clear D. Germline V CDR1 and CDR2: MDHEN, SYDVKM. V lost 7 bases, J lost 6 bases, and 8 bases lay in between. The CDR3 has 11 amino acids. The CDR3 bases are TGTGCCAGCACTACGAGGGATACGCAGTATTTT. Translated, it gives CASTTRDTQYF. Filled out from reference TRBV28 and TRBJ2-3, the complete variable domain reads DVKVTQSSRYLVKRTGEKVFLECVQDMDHENMFWYRQDPGLGLRLIYFSYDVKMKEKGDIPEGYSVSREKKERFSLILESASTNQTSMYLCASTTRDTQYFGPGTRLTVL.

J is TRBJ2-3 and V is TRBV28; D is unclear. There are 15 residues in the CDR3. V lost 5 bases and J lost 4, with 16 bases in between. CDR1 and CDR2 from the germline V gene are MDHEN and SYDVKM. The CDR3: CASSRRLVAPDTQYF. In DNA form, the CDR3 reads TGTGCCAGCAGTCGTCGACTTGTTGCCCCAGATACGCAGTATTTT.

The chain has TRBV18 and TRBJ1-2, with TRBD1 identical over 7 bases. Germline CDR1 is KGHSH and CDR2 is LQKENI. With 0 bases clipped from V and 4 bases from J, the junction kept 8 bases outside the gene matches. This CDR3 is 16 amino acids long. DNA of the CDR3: TGTGCCAGCTCACCACCTTTGGGACAGACTCTCTATGGCTACACCTTC. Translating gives CASSPPLGQTLYGYTF.

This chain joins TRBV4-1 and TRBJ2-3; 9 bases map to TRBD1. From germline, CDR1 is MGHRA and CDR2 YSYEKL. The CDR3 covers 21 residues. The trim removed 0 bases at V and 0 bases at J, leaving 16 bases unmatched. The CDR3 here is CASSQEAQGALGQGSTDTQYF. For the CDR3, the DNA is TGCGCCAGCAGCCAAGAGGCCCAGGGAGCTTTAGGACAGGGGAGCACAGATACGCAGTATTTT.

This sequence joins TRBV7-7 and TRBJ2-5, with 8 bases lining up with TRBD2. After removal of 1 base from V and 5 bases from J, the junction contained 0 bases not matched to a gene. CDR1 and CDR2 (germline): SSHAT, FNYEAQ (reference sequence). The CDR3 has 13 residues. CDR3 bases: TGTGCCAGCAGCTTAGGCGGGAGGGAGACCCAGTACTTC. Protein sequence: CASSLGGRETQYF.

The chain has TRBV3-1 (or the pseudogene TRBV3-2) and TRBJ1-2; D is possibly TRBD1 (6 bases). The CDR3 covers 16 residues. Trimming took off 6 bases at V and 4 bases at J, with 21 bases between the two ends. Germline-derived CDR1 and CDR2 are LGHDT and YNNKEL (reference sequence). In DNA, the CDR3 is TGTGCCAGCAGTTTAGGACAGACTAACAACGCCTATGGCTACACCTTC. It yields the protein CASSLGQTNNAYGYTF.

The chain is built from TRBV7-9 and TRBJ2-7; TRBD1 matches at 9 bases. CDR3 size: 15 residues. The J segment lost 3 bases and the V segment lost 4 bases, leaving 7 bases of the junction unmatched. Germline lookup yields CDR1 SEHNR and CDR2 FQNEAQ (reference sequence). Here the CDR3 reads CASSSPGTGSYEQYF. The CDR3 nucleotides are TGTGCCAGCAGCTCCCCCGGGACAGGGAGCTACGAGCAGTACTTC.

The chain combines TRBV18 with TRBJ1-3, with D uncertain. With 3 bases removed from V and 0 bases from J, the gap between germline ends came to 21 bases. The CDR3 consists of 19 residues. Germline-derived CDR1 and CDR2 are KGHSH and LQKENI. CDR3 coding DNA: TGTGCCAGCTCACCCGTCAAGATAGTCTCAGACAACTCTGGAAACACCATATATTTT. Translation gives CASSPVKIVSDNSGNTIYF.

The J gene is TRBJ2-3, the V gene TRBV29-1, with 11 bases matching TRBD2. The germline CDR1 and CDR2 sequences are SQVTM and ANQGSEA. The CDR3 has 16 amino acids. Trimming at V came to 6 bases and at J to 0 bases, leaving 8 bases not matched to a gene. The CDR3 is CSVKGGTSGSTDTQYF. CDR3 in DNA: TGCAGCGTAAAAGGGGGGACTAGCGGAAGCACAGATACGCAGTATTTT.

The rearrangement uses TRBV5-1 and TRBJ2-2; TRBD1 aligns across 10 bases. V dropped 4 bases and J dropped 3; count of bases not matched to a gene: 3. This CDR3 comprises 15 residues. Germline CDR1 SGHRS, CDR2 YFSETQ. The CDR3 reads CASSPGTGDTGELFF. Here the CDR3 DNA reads TGCGCCAGCAGCCCTGGGACAGGGGACACCGGGGAGCTGTTTTTT.

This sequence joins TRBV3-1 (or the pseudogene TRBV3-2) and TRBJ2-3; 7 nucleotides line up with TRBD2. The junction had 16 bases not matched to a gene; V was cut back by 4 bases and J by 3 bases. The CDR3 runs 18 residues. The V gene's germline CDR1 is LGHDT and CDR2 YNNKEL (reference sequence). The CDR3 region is CASSPRTRRGATTDTQYF. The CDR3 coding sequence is TGTGCCAGCAGCCCTAGGACTAGGAGGGGTGCGACTACAGATACGCAGTATTTT.

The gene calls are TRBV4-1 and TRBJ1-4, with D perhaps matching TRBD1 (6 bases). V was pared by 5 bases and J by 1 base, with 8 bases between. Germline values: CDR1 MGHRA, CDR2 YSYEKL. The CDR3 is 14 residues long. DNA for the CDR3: TGCGCCAGCAGCTCCAGGGGAACTAATGAAAAACTGTTTTTT. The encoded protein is CASSSRGTNEKLFF.